This TCR beta chain originates from a study of blood T cell repertoires in COVID-19. In the study overall: The origin of the acute and convalescent COVID-19 samples was the United States, Italy and Spain. From T cells, B-cell-depleted T cells, or PBMCs came the material, which was cDNA or gDNA.

The CDR3 spans 17 residues. The V end was cut by 5 bases, the J end by 3 bases, with 22 bases between. Germline lookup yields CDR1 LNHNV and CDR2 YYDKDF (reference sequence). Authors' analysis steps: Estimates of nucleated cell counts were drawn from the amplification of reference gene primers. The method was immunoSEQ multiplex PCR; TCRdb's version includes in-frame clones alone and lacks a portion of them. V and J calls and clone size are copied from that table; D and trimming were computed from the DNA. Of some 70,000 clones in the sample, around 90% were seen once. The rearrangement uses TRBV15 and TRBJ1-1; weak D call: TRBD1 (5 bases). The sequenced sample was peripheral blood. The sequence was obtained from a human donor with active COVID-19. The donor label of this sample is uncertain. CDR3: CATSPGDRDLRDTEAFF. CDR3 DNA: TGTGCCACCAGCCCGGGGGACCGGGACCTCCGTGACACTGAAGCTTTCTTT.